This T cell receptor beta chain comes out of a study of CD8 T cells in Susac syndrome. With random hexamers, roughly 0.45 to 1 ug RNA was reverse transcribed. Amplification of TCR beta CDR3 was carried out by immunoSEQ multiplex PCR, which covered 54 Vbeta and 13 Jbeta segments. MiXCR, applied by TCRdb to the immunoSEQ multiplex PCR reads, yields one record per CDR3 protein. The table lists roughly 130,000 distinct CDR3 sequences, about 95% of them singletons. This CDR3 is built from 15 residues. The V and J ends lost 5 bases and 4 bases, in that order; junction bases with no gene match: 3. Sequencing was carried out using CD4+ T cells from PBMCs. The genes are TRBV12-3 or TRBV12-4 and TRBJ2-1; TRBD2 aligns across 12 bases. The TCR sequence derives from a human donor with multiple sclerosis. The CDR3 region is CASSHGLAGYNEQFF. In DNA form, the CDR3 reads TGTGCCAGCAGTCACGGACTAGCGGGATACAATGAGCAGTTCTTC.